The source of this T cell receptor (beta chain) is a study of graft-versus-host responses after intestinal transplantation. Study context: Recipients were given multivisceral, liver-intestinal, or isolated intestinal transplants. Recipients across the board were started on anti-thymocyte globulin induction, then kept on tacrolimus and steroids for around three years. Study-level results: Association was observed between peak circulating GvH clone levels and early post-transplant HvG declines.

Profiled with immunoSEQ multiplex PCR; TCRdb holds only in-frame clones, not every one. The repertoire holds about 81,000 clones, with approximately 90% as singletons. The CDR3 totals 13 residues. Germline V gene lookup returns CDR1 SGHVS and CDR2 FNYEAQ. V lost 1 base and J lost 4, with 7 bases in between. Concerning this clone itself: As yet, its antigen is unknown.

This clonotype originated in a human donor who was the organ donor for an intestinal transplant. The specimen comprised unstimulated CD4+ T cells sorted from spleen or lymph node cells, sampled before transplant. The chain combines TRBV7-6 with TRBJ2-5; D is uncertain. In nucleotides, the CDR3 is TGTGCCAGCAGCTTAGTGGCCCCAGAGACCCAGTACTTC. Protein: CASSLVAPETQYF.